This T cell receptor (beta chain) was captured by sequencing in a study of T cells after posttransplantation cyclophosphamide. Points from the study as a whole: Tissue-infiltrating T cells from skin or gut overlapped little with blood T cells. Later blood repertoires were often dominated by clones from the donor CD8+ memory compartment.

A word on this clone: Its antigen remains unidentified.

TCRdb keeps only in-frame clones here, not all; method: immunoSEQ multiplex PCR. The table records about 19,000 clones, approximately 74% of them present only once. Busulfan-fludarabine conditioning, marrow transplant, and cyclophosphamide on days +3 and +4 were administered. The material sequenced was PBMCs, taken after an allogeneic stem cell transplant with post-transplant cyclophosphamide. The clonotype comes from a male patient aged 25-45 years who received an allogeneic stem cell transplant from a related donor, was CMV-positive, and had acute GVHD only. Some T cells may be provided by the graft donor.

CDR3 DNA sequence: TGTGCCAGCAGTGCAACAGGGAACGATTCACCCCTCCACTTT. It encodes CASSATGNDSPLHF. The genes are TRBV6-4 and TRBJ1-6, with a tentative D call TRBD1 (6 bases). CDR3 length equals 14 residues. Trimming left V 4 bases short and J 8 bases short, with 12 bases between. CDR1 and CDR2 (germline): MRHNA, SNTAGT.